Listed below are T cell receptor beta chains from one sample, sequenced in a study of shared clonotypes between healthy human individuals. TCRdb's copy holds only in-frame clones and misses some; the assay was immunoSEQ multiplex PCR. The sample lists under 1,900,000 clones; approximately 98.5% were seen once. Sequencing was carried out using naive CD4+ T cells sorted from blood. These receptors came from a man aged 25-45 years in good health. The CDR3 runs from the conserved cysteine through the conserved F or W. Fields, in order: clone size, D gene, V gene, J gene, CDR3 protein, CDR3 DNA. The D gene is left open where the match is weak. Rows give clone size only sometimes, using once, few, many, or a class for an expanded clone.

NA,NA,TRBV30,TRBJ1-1,CAWSASTTEHTEAFF,TGTGCCTGGAGTGCCTCAACCACCGAACACACTGAAGCTTTCTTT
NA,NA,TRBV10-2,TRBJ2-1,CASTQGLYNEQFF,TGCGCCAGCACTCAGGGCCTTTACAATGAGCAGTTCTTC
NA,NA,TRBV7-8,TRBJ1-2,CASSPNSNYGYTF,TGTGCCAGCAGCCCAAATTCAAACTATGGCTACACCTTC
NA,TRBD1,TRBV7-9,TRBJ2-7,CASSHSRQGARWEQYF,TGTGCCAGCAGCCATTCCAGACAGGGGGCTCGATGGGAGCAGTACTTC
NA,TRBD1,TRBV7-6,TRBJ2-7,CASSAHRGRHEQYF,TGTGCCAGCAGCGCACACAGGGGCCGCCACGAGCAGTACTTC
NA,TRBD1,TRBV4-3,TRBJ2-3,CASSQDRVGTDTQYF,TGCGCCAGCAGCCAGGACAGGGTTGGAACAGATACGCAGTATTTT
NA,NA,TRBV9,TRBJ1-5,CASSPLGGVNQPQHF,TGTGCCAGCAGCCCACTCGGGGGGGTTAATCAGCCCCAGCATTTT
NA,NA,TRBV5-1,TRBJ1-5,CASSLEAGFQPQHF,TGCGCCAGCAGCCTAGAGGCAGGGTTTCAGCCCCAGCATTTT
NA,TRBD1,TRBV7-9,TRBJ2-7,CASSRGTGFYEQYF,TGTGCCAGCAGCCGTGGGACAGGGTTCTACGAGCAGTACTTC
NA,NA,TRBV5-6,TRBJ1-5,CASSPRGRVGNQPQHF,TGTGCCAGCAGCCCTCGGGGAAGGGTCGGCAATCAGCCCCAGCATTTT
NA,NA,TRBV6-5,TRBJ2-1,CASSYRPASSYNEQFF,TGTGCCAGCAGTTACCGCCCGGCTAGCTCCTACAATGAGCAGTTCTTC
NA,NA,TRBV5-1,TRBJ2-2,CASRFGPISPTGELFF,TGCGCCAGCAGATTCGGCCCAATTTCTCCCACCGGGGAGCTGTTTTTT
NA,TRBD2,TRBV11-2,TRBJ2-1,CASSIPRAGASSEQFF,TGTGCCAGCAGCATCCCCCGAGCGGGAGCCTCCTCTGAGCAGTTCTTC
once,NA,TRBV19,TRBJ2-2,CASSIDGAFTGELFF,TGTGCCAGTAGTATAGATGGGGCTTTCACCGGGGAGCTGTTTTTT
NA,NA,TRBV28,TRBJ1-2,CASKIDPYGYTF,TGTGCCAGCAAAATCGACCCATATGGCTACACCTTC
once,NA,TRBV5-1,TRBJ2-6,CASSVTISGANVLTF,TGCGCCAGCAGCGTCACCATATCTGGGGCCAACGTCCTGACTTTC
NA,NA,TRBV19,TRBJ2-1,CASREGGAYNEQFF,TGTGCCAGTAGGGAGGGAGGAGCCTACAATGAGCAGTTCTTC
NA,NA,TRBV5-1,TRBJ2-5,CASSLLDGEETQYF,TGCGCCAGCAGCCTGCTGGACGGGGAAGAGACCCAGTACTTC
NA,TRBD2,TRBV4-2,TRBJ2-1,CASSPGGASGSNNEQFF,TGTGCCAGCAGTCCCGGGGGGGCTAGCGGGAGCAACAATGAGCAGTTCTTC
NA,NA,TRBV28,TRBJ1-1,CASSEGFQPEAFF,TGTGCCAGCAGTGAGGGCTTCCAACCCGAAGCTTTCTTT
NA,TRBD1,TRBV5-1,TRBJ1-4,CASSGQGADNEKLFF,TGCGCCAGCAGCGGACAGGGGGCCGATAATGAAAAACTGTTTTTT
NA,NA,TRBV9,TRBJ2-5,CASSVVSAGETQYF,TGTGCCAGCAGCGTAGTGTCGGCAGGGGAGACCCAGTACTTC
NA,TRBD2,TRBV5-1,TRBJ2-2,CASNPTSGRIGELFF,TGCGCCAGCAACCCAACTAGCGGGAGGATCGGGGAGCTGTTTTTT
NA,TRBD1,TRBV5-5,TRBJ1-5,CASSSYDRGNQPQHF,TGTGCCAGCAGCTCGTACGACAGGGGAAATCAGCCCCAGCATTTT
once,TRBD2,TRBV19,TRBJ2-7,CASSISGRGSYEQYF,TGTGCCAGTAGCATTAGCGGGAGAGGGTCCTACGAGCAGTACTTC
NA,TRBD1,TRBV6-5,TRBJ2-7,CASSPYRDRGYEQYF,TGTGCCAGCAGTCCATACCGGGACAGGGGGTACGAGCAGTACTTC
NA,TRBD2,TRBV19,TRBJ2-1,CASSIIGGSSYNEQFF,TGTGCCAGTAGTATAATCGGCGGGAGCTCCTACAATGAGCAGTTCTTC
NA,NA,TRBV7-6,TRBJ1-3,CASSLARSGGNTIYF,TGTGCCAGCAGCTTAGCGCGGTCCGGAGGAAACACCATATATTTT
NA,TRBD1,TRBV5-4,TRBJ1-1,CASSTPGTGNTEAFF,TGTGCCAGCAGTACCCCCGGGACAGGTAACACTGAAGCTTTCTTT
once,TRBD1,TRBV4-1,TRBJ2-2,CASSQDGGPGTGETGELFF,TGCGCCAGCAGCCAAGACGGGGGACCCGGGACAGGGGAAACCGGGGAGCTGTTTTTT
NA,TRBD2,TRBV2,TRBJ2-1,CASSEGSGLAGGRVIYNEQFF,TGTGCCAGCAGTGAAGGAAGTGGGCTAGCGGGAGGAAGAGTTATCTACAATGAGCAGTTCTTC
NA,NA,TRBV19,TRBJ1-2,CASNSANYGYTF,TGTGCCAGTAACTCAGCTAACTATGGCTACACCTTC
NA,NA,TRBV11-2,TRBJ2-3,CASSRSLVGSPRTDTQYF,TGTGCCAGCAGCCGATCTCTGGTAGGGAGCCCCCGCACAGATACGCAGTATTTT
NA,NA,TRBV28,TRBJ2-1,CASSLIGRGVGNEQFF,TGTGCCAGCAGTTTAATCGGCAGGGGCGTTGGTAATGAGCAGTTCTTC
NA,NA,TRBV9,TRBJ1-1,CASSVEPLLNTEAFF,TGTGCCAGCAGCGTAGAACCCCTATTGAACACTGAAGCTTTCTTT
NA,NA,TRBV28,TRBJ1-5,CASSYPGRVAFNQPQHF,TGTGCCAGCAGTTACCCTGGCAGGGTTGCCTTCAATCAGCCCCAGCATTTT
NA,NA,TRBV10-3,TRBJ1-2,CAISEMVVQGPYGYTF,TGTGCCATCAGTGAGATGGTCGTTCAAGGTCCCTATGGCTACACCTTC
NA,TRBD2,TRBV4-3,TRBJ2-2,CASSQEGLAGTGELFF,TGCGCCAGCAGCCAAGAAGGACTAGCGGGGACCGGGGAGCTGTTTTTT
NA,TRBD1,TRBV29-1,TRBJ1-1,CSVLGGARDTEAFF,TGCAGCGTTCTAGGGGGCGCCCGGGACACTGAAGCTTTCTTT
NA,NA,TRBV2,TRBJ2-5,CASRPEVETQYF,TGTGCCAGCCGACCCGAGGTGGAGACCCAGTACTTC
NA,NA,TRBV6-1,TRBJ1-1,CASSGALNTEAFF,TGTGCCAGCAGTGGGGCGCTAAACACTGAAGCTTTCTTT
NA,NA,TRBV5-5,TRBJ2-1,CASSLERSSYNEQFF,TGTGCCAGCAGCTTGGAGAGGAGCTCCTACAATGAGCAGTTCTTC
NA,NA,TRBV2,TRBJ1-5,CASSAGRAPNQPQHF,TGTGCCAGCAGTGCTGGACGGGCCCCCAATCAGCCCCAGCATTTT
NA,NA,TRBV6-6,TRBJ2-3,CASSYSNVRADTQYF,TGTGCCAGCAGTTACTCGAACGTAAGGGCAGATACGCAGTATTTT
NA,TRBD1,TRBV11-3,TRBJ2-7,CASSRGQAYEQYF,TGTGCCAGCAGTCGCGGACAGGCCTACGAGCAGTACTTC
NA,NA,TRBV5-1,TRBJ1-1,CASSPGTLNTEAFF,TGCGCCAGCAGCCCGGGGACGTTGAACACTGAAGCTTTCTTT
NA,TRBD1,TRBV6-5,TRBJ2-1,CASSPGTGYNEQFF,TGTGCCAGCAGCCCCGGGACAGGGTACAATGAGCAGTTCTTC
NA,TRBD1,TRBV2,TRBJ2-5,CASSGRGQETQYF,TGTGCCAGCAGTGGCAGGGGGCAAGAGACCCAGTACTTC
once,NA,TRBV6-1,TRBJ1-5,CASSANRAGSNQPQHF,TGTGCCAGCAGTGCGAACAGGGCTGGTAGCAATCAGCCCCAGCATTTT
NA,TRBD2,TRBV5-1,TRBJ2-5,CASSPGLAGLQETQYF,TGCGCCAGCAGCCCTGGACTAGCGGGACTCCAAGAGACCCAGTACTTC
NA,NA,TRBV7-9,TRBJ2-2,CASSFMTGELFF,TGTGCCAGCAGCTTTATGACCGGGGAGCTGTTTTTT
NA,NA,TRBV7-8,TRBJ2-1,CASSLREFTEQFF,TGTGCCAGCAGCTTAAGGGAGTTTACTGAGCAGTTCTTC
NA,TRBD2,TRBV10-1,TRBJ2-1,CASSTGTSGINEQFF,TGCGCCAGCAGTACCGGGACTAGCGGGATAAATGAGCAGTTCTTC
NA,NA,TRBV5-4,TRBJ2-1,CASSRDSGAQFNEQFF,TGTGCCAGCAGCCGGGACAGCGGGGCGCAATTCAATGAGCAGTTCTTC